This T cell receptor (beta chain) was sequenced in a study of T cell changes during pregnancy in multiple sclerosis. V was pared by 5 bases and J by 3 bases, with 11 bases of the junction left unmatched. The CDR3 is 18 residues long. CDR1 MNHEY and CDR2 SMNVEV come from the germline V gene (reference sequence). This clone is classed as medium-sized (0.01 to 0.1%). Assay: immunoSEQ multiplex PCR; the TCRdb copy retains only in-frame clones and omits some. Seen here are approximately 60,000 clones, about 90% observed once, and the top ten hold around 2.3%. This sample comprised peripheral blood, obtained in the first trimester of pregnancy. The V call is TRBV27, the J call TRBJ2-2; TRBD2 matches 11 bases. The source of this sequence is a female donor with multiple sclerosis, enrolled in a pregnancy study. The CDR3 DNA reads TGTGCCAGCAGTCCCCGACTAGCGGGATGGGTCGACACCGGGGAGCTGTTTTTT. Translation: CASSPRLAGWVDTGELFF.